This T cell receptor beta chain is drawn from a study of blood T cell repertoires in COVID-19. About the study: There were acute and convalescent COVID-19 samples, and they came from the United States, Italy and Spain. Sample material is recorded as cDNA or gDNA derived from T cells, B-cell-depleted T cells, or PBMCs.

Original data processing: Reference gene primer amplification yielded estimated nucleated cell counts. The method was immunoSEQ multiplex PCR; TCRdb's version includes in-frame clones alone and lacks a portion of them. V and J calls and clone size are those listed in that table; D and trimming were worked out from the DNA. The sample lists 150,000 to 200,000 clones, roughly four fifths occurring once. Looked up from germline, CDR1 is SGHTA and CDR2 is FQGNSA. V was clipped by 5 bases and J by 4 bases, with 12 bases between them. This CDR3 comprises 14 residues. Sequenced material: peripheral blood. The chain is built from TRBV7-2 and TRBJ2-4; D is uncertain. The TCR sequence derives from a middle-aged woman with acute or convalescent COVID-19. Here the CDR3 reads CASSLTAVKNIQYF. CDR3 in DNA: TGTGCCAGCAGCCTCACCGCGGTTAAAAACATTCAGTACTTC. The whole variable domain, remainder taken from reference TRBV7-2 and TRBJ2-4, is GAGVSQSPSNKVTEKGKDVELRCDPISGHTALYWYRQSLGQGLEFLIYFQGNSAPDKSGLPSDRFSAERTGGSVSTLTIQRTQQEDSAVYLCASSLTAVKNIQYFGAGTRLSVL.